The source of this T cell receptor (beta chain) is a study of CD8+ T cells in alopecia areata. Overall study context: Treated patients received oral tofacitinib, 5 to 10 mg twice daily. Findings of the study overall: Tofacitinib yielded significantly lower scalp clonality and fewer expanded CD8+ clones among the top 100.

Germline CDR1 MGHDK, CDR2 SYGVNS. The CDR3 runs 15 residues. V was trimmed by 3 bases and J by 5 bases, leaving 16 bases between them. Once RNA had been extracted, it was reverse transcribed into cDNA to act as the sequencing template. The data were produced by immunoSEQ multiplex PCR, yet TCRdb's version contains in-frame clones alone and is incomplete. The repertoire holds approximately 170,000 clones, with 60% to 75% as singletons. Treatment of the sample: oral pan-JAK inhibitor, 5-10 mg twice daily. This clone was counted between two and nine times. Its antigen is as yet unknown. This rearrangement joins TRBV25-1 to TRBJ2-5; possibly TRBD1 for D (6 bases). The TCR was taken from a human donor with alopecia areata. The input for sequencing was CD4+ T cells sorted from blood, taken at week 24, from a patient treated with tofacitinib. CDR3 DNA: TGTGCCAGCAGTGAGACAGGACCTAGGATGGAGACCCAGTACTTC. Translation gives CASSETGPRMETQYF.